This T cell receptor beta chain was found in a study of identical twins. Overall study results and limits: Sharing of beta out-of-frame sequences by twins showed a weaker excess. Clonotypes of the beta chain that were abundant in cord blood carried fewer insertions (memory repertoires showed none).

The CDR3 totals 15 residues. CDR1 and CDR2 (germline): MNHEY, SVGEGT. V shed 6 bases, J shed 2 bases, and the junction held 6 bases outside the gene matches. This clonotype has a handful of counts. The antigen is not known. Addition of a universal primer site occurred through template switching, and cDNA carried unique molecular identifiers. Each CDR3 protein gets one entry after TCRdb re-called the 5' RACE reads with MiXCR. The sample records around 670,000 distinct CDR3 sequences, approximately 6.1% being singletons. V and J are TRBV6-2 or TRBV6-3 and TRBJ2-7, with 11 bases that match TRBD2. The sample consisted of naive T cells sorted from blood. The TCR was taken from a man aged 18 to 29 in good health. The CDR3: CASSTIAGGPYEQYF. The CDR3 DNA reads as TGTGCCAGCAGCACGATAGCGGGAGGGCCCTACGAGCAGTACTTC.